The 21 T cell receptor beta chains below come from one sample, sequenced in a study of response to subunit inactivated influenza vaccine. TCRdb independently ran MiXCR on the RT-PCR reads; one entry per CDR3 protein. The sample shows approximately 570,000 distinct CDR3 sequences, 7.6% of them seen only once. Sequenced material: PBMCs from blood, taken 23 to 25 months after vaccination. These receptors all stem from a man between 50 and 70 years old who received an inactivated influenza vaccine.

This clonotype came up a few times. This rearrangement joins TRBV10-3 to TRBJ1-4, with a possible D match to TRBD1 (5 bases). Germline CDR1 and CDR2: ENHRY and SYGVKD. CDR3 length: 16 residues. V lost 3 bases, J lost 0 bases, and 11 bases lay in between. In nucleotides, the CDR3 is TGTGCCATCAGTGAAGGGCAGGGAGCAACTAATGAAAAACTGTTTTTT. Encoded protein: CAISEGQGATNEKLFF.

Ten or more counts support this clonotype. The chain recombines TRBV5-1 with TRBJ2-3; the D is unclear. Germline V gene lookup returns CDR1 SGHRS and CDR2 YFSETQ. The ends were cut back, 0 bases at V and 2 bases at J, with 4 bases in the middle. The CDR3 has 13 amino acids. The CDR3 sequence is CASSLDITDTQYF. The CDR3 DNA is TGCGCCAGCAGCTTGGACATCACAGATACGCAGTATTTT.

The chain links TRBV12-3 or TRBV12-4 to TRBJ1-1, with a tentative D call TRBD1 (5 bases). CDR3 length equals 15 residues. Deletions cut 5 bases from V and 0 bases from J, with 13 bases between. CDR3 DNA: TGTGCCAGCAGTCCGGGGGACGAGATGAACACTGAAGCTTTCTTT. It yields the protein CASSPGDEMNTEAFF.

This clonotype was detected only a few times. The chain carries TRBV4-1 and TRBJ2-1; D gene ambiguous. With 0 bases removed from V and 9 bases from J, the gap between germline ends came to 18 bases. Germline V lookup: CDR1 MGHRA, CDR2 YSYEKL. The CDR3 is 16 residues long. This chain's CDR3 is CASSQDAAYLTGEQFF. The CDR3 DNA is TGCGCCAGCAGCCAAGATGCGGCTTACCTTACGGGTGAGCAGTTCTTC.

The chain uses TRBV7-8 and TRBJ2-3; maybe TRBD2 (6 bases). The CDR3 consists of 15 residues. Trimming shortened V by 3 bases and J by 7 bases, and 17 bases separated the two germline ends. Germline CDR1 SGHVS, CDR2 FQNEAQ. The CDR3 here is CASSFEGGIRYTQYF. Written as DNA, the CDR3 is TGTGCCAGCAGCTTTGAGGGCGGGATTCGATATACGCAGTATTTT.

This clonotype was counted at least ten times. V gene TRBV20-1 combines with J gene TRBJ1-2; 7 nucleotides line up with TRBD1. The CDR3 loop spans 13 amino acids. Germline V lookup: CDR1 DFQATT, CDR2 SNEGSKA (reference sequence). V was clipped by 0 bases and J by 2 bases; unmatched bases: 0. Here the CDR3 DNA reads TGCAGTGCTAGAGAGGGACAGAACTATGGCTACACCTTC. Its translation is CSAREGQNYGYTF.

In regard to this clonotype: This may come from a read error, since a much larger clone is one base off. The V and J genes are TRBV12-3 or TRBV12-4 and TRBJ2-7; no reliable D call. CDR3 length: 12 amino acids. V was cut by 2 bases and J by 2 bases, with 4 bases left in between. CDR3 DNA sequence: TGTGCCAGCAGTTTAAACACCTACGAGCAGTACTTC. Translating gives CASSLNTYEQYF.

A few counts support this clonotype. This chain joins TRBV2 and TRBJ1-1; no clear D. Trimming took 3 bases from V and 6 from J, leaving 5 bases between them. This CDR3 is built from 11 residues. The germline CDR1 and CDR2 sequences are SNHLY and FYNNEI. CDR3 protein: CASSEISEAFF. The CDR3, as DNA: TGTGCCAGCAGTGAGATCTCTGAAGCTTTCTTT.

Only a few counts were recorded for this clonotype. The chain joins TRBV10-3 to TRBJ1-3, with D maybe TRBD1 (5 bases). The CDR3 extends over 15 amino acids. Deletions cut 6 bases from V and 0 bases from J, with 12 bases between. CDR1 is ENHRY, CDR2 SYGVKD, per germline. In nucleotides, the CDR3 is TGTGCCATCAGGGGGGAGGACCCCTCTGGAAACACCATATATTTT. As protein: CAIRGEDPSGNTIYF.

This clonotype was seen more than once but under ten times. This chain links TRBV20-1 with TRBJ2-1; 7 nucleotides line up with TRBD2. Germline-derived CDR1 and CDR2 are DFQATT and SNEGSKA (reference sequence). The V gene end was trimmed by 6 bases and the J gene end by 3 bases; junction bases not matched to a gene: 11. The CDR3 has 15 amino acids. This CDR3 is CSAPRPGGSYNEQFF. For the CDR3, the DNA is TGCAGTGCCCCCCGTCCGGGCGGGAGCTACAATGAGCAGTTCTTC.

The genes are TRBV5-1 and TRBJ2-1; 10 nucleotides agree with TRBD2. With V trimmed by 6 bases and J by 0 bases, 15 bases remained unmatched. In germline, CDR1 is SGHRS, CDR2 YFSETQ. The CDR3 covers 19 residues. CDR3 residues: CASTLQIHSGGSSYNEQFF. For the CDR3, the DNA is TGCGCCAGCACCTTACAAATCCATAGCGGGGGGAGCTCCTACAATGAGCAGTTCTTC.

This clonotype was recorded a few times. This chain links TRBV9 with TRBJ2-7; TRBD1 aligns across 7 bases. Looked up from germline, CDR1 is SGDLS and CDR2 is YYNGEE. Losses at the gene ends were 3 bases for V and 3 bases for J; bases not matched to a gene: 6. The length of the CDR3 is 14 residues. CDR3 amino acids: CASSAHDRDYEQYF. Here the CDR3 DNA reads TGTGCCAGCAGCGCGCACGACAGGGACTACGAGCAGTACTTC.

This clonotype was picked up a small number of times. The rearrangement joins TRBV3-1 to TRBJ1-1; D not resolved. CDR3 length: 16 amino acids. Trimming cost V 0 bases and J 1 base, with 12 bases left between them. The germline V gene encodes CDR1 LGHDT and CDR2 YNNKEL (reference sequence). This chain's CDR3 is CASSQERVSGNTEAFF. The CDR3 bases are TGTGCCAGCAGCCAAGAGAGGGTTTCTGGGAACACTGAAGCTTTCTTT.

This clonotype occurred a few times. The chain has TRBV4-1 and TRBJ2-6; no reliable D call. The CDR3 sequence is 17 residues long. V was cut by 1 base and J by 0 bases, with 10 bases left in between. Germline-derived CDR1 and CDR2 are MGHRA and YSYEKL. The CDR3 region is CASSQGSSYSGANVLTF. CDR3 in DNA: TGCGCCAGCAGCCAAGGGAGCAGCTACTCTGGGGCCAACGTCCTGACTTTC.

This sequence joins TRBV11-3 and TRBJ2-7; D unclear. V was trimmed by 0 bases and J by 2 bases, leaving 5 bases between them. The CDR3 is made up of 13 amino acids. CDR1 is SGHNT, CDR2 YENEEA, per germline. The CDR3 is CASSLEATYEQYF. In nucleotides, the CDR3 is TGTGCCAGCAGCTTAGAGGCTACCTACGAGCAGTACTTC.

This clonotype has only a few counts. The chain links TRBV6-2 or TRBV6-3 to TRBJ1-6; D is unclear. Germline CDR1 and CDR2: MNHEY and SVGEGT. Deletions cut 3 bases from V and 7 bases from J, with 13 bases between. The CDR3 covers 15 residues. CDR3: CASSYFGVANSPLHF. The CDR3 DNA sequence: TGTGCCAGCAGTTATTTCGGGGTTGCAAATTCACCCCTCCACTTT.

This clonotype was observed at least ten times. V gene TRBV4-2 combines with J gene TRBJ2-7; 8 bases fit TRBD1. The CDR3 is 15 amino acids. Germline-derived CDR1 and CDR2 are LGHNA and YNFKEQ. The J segment lost 3 bases and the V segment lost 3 bases, leaving 7 bases of the junction unmatched. The CDR3 reads CASSQTTGADYEQYF. CDR3 DNA sequence: TGTGCCAGCAGCCAGACGACAGGGGCCGACTACGAGCAGTACTTC.

In this sample, this clonotype turned up many times. The chain couples TRBV11-2 to TRBJ2-1; TRBD1 matches at 7 bases. CDR3 length: 15 amino acids. Germline-derived CDR1 and CDR2 are SGHAT and FQNNGV. V gave up 5 bases and J gave up 0 bases; unmatched junction bases: 4. CDR3 nucleotides: TGTGCCAGCAGCAAGACAGGGAGCTCCTACAATGAGCAGTTCTTC. Amino acid sequence: CASSKTGSSYNEQFF.

The chain couples TRBV6-5 to TRBJ2-7; D perhaps matches TRBD2 (6 bases). The length of the CDR3 is 13 residues. Deletions cut 4 bases from V and 1 base from J, with 8 bases between. CDR1 and CDR2 (germline): MNHEY, SVGAGI. CDR3 DNA: TGTGCCAGCAGTTTCGGGACTTCCTACGAGCAGTACTTC. Translating it yields CASSFGTSYEQYF.

This clonotype was seen many times. The chain uses TRBV7-9 and TRBJ2-1, with D hard to call. Trimming took 2 bases from V and 5 from J, leaving 16 bases between them. Per the germline V gene, CDR1 is SEHNR and CDR2 is FQNEAQ (reference sequence). The CDR3 spans 16 residues. DNA of the CDR3: TGTGCCAGCAGCTTACCCCACCGCATTAGCAACAATGAGCAGTTCTTC. It yields the protein CASSLPHRISNNEQFF.

This clonotype was counted a few times. V is TRBV12-3 or TRBV12-4 and J is TRBJ2-7, with a weak D call TRBD2 (5 bases). The CDR3 runs 15 residues. Trimming took 2 bases from V and 2 from J, leaving 13 bases between them. CDR3 sequence reads: CASSLSGAVTYEQYF. The CDR3 nucleotides read TGTGCCAGCAGTTTAAGTGGAGCGGTCACCTACGAGCAGTACTTC.